The 9 T cell receptor beta chains below were found in one sample sequenced in a study of T cells in tuberculosis. Here immunoSEQ multiplex PCR was the method, and the copy in TCRdb shows in-frame clones only, minus some. The sample includes 37,000 or so clones, 94% of them seen just once. The source material was PBMCs. The receptors here all came from a donor aged 10-30 years with latent tuberculosis or without tuberculosis infection. Some clones in this sample may be carry-over from other donors' samples.

In its sample, this clone was seen once. This chain links TRBV4-3 with TRBJ2-5, with 10 bases matching TRBD2. The CDR3 has 19 amino acids. Trimming at V came to 2 bases and at J to 3 bases, leaving 15 bases not matched to a gene. The germline gives CDR1 LGHNA, CDR2 YSLEER. CDR3 nucleotide sequence: TGCGCCAGCAGCCAAAACCCTATGGTAGCGGGGGGAACGAAAGAGACCCAGTACTTC. Translating gives CASSQNPMVAGGTKETQYF.

The chain couples TRBV4-3 to TRBJ2-7; D possibly corresponds to TRBD2 (5 bases). Trimming pared 3 bases from V and 3 bases from J, leaving 21 bases between. This CDR3 spans 17 amino acids. Germline V gives CDR1 LGHNA, CDR2 YSLEER. CDR3 residues: CASSHPPQEGPGYEQYV. The DNA for the CDR3 is TGCGCCAGCAGCCATCCTCCCCAAGAGGGCCCGGGCTACGAGCAGTACGTC.

The chain employs TRBV28 and TRBJ1-5; TRBD1 matches 7 bases. J gave up 7 bases and V 3 bases, and 6 bases lay outside the gene matches. The CDR3 covers 14 residues. Germline-derived CDR1 and CDR2 are MDHEN and SYDVKM. The CDR3: CASSFKGARQPQHF. CDR3 DNA sequence: TGTGCCAGCAGTTTTAAGGGGGCAAGGCAGCCCCAGCATTTT.

This chain connects TRBV18 to TRBJ1-5; no clear D gene. Germline V gives CDR1 KGHSH, CDR2 LQKENI. The CDR3 totals 14 residues. V was cut by 4 bases and J by 9 bases, with 16 bases left in between. CDR3 sequence (DNA): TGTGCCAGCTCACTGGACTTCCAGGTAGCGCCCCAGCATTTT. Protein: CASSLDFQVAPQHF.

The chain couples TRBV4-3 to TRBJ1-2; weak D call: TRBD1 (5 bases). The CDR3 loop spans 16 amino acids. Between the trimmed V and J ends, which lost 8 bases and 7 bases, there was a span of 26 bases. Per the germline V gene, CDR1 is LGHNA and CDR2 is YSLEER. The CDR3: CASAIRGTHQGSGYTF. CDR3 DNA: TGCGCCAGCGCTATAAGAGGCACTCATCAGGGTTCTGGCTACACCTTC.

The genes are TRBV4-3 and TRBJ2-2; 7 nucleotides line up with TRBD2. CDR3 length equals 16 residues. The germline gives CDR1 LGHNA, CDR2 YSLEER. V shed 4 bases, J shed 0 bases, and the junction held 5 bases outside the gene matches. The CDR3 loop reads CASSRGGRPNTGELFF. Here the CDR3 DNA reads TGCGCCAGCAGCCGGGGGGGACGGCCGAACACCGGGGAGCTGTTTTTT.

This clone showed up just once. The J gene is TRBJ1-2, the V gene TRBV28; TRBD1 is a possible D gene (5 bases). Germline V gives CDR1 MDHEN, CDR2 SYDVKM. The length of the CDR3 is 14 residues. Between the trimmed V and J ends, which lost 6 bases and 4 bases, there was a span of 15 bases. DNA of the CDR3: TGTGCCAGCAGCCCTCTGACAGAAGGCTATGGCTACACCTTC. Translated, it gives CASSPLTEGYGYTF.

This chain links TRBV10-3 with TRBJ1-1; 8 bases line up with TRBD1. V was pared by 0 bases and J by 0 bases, with 0 bases of the junction left unmatched. The CDR3 has 15 residues. Per the germline V gene, CDR1 is ENHRY and CDR2 is SYGVKD. Here the CDR3 DNA reads TGTGCCATCAGTGAGTCGACAGGGGTGAACACTGAAGCTTTCTTT. This sequence encodes CAISESTGVNTEAFF.

About this clone itself: The same CDR3 arises from other DNA sequences in this sample as well. The genes are TRBV19 and TRBJ1-2; D not certain. Germline lookup yields CDR1 LNHDA and CDR2 SQIVND (reference sequence). The V and J ends lost 1 base and 8 bases respectively, with 8 bases between them. This CDR3 is built from 12 residues. The CDR3, as DNA: TGTGCCAGTAGTATAGGGCAACGAGGCTACACCTTC. Protein: CASSIGQRGYTF.